The 24 T cell receptor beta chains below all came from one sample that was sequenced in a study of T cells in tuberculosis. Produced via immunoSEQ multiplex PCR; TCRdb's table is partial and in-frame only. The table shows tens of thousands of clones, with 92% occurring only once. Time point of the sample: new active TB diagnosis, blood taken before or within 7 days of starting treatment. Sequencing used PBMCs, obtained at tuberculosis diagnosis. The receptors originated from an adult with tuberculosis. Some clones in this sample may be carry-over from other donors' samples.

The J gene is TRBJ1-4, the V gene TRBV5-1; 11 positions match TRBD1. This CDR3 contains 16 residues. The ends lost 0 bases at V and 9 bases at J; junction bases unmatched: 7. In germline, CDR1 is SGHRS, CDR2 YFSETQ. The CDR3 reads CASSLEGQGALKKLFF. The DNA for the CDR3 is TGCGCCAGCAGCTTGGAAGGACAGGGGGCGCTTAAAAAACTGTTTTTT. Full variable domain (outside the CDR3, taken from reference TRBV5-1 and TRBJ1-4): KAGVTQTPRYLIKTRGQQVTLSCSPISGHRSVSWYQQTPGQGLQFLFEYFSETQRNKGNFPGRFSGRQFSNSRSEMNVSTLELGDSALYLCASSLEGQGALKKLFFGSGTQLSVL.

This clone was recorded only once. This chain joins TRBV19 and TRBJ1-2, with D uncertain. Per the germline V gene, CDR1 is LNHDA and CDR2 is SQIVND (reference sequence). The CDR3 sequence is 14 residues long. Trimming took off 3 bases at V and 3 bases at J, with 11 bases between the two ends. DNA for the CDR3: TGTGCCAGTAGTATCCCCCTCAGCGACTATGGCTACACCTTC. Translation gives CASSIPLSDYGYTF.

The chain couples TRBV5-1 to TRBJ2-2; D ambiguous. The germline CDR1 and CDR2 sequences are SGHRS and YFSETQ. The CDR3 runs 15 residues. V lost 4 bases to trimming and J lost 5 bases, with 15 bases between them. The CDR3 region is CASSQTVMGTGELFF. For the CDR3, the DNA is TGCGCCAGCAGCCAGACTGTCATGGGTACCGGGGAGCTGTTTTTT.

CDR3 DNA: TGTGCCAGCAGAAACCAGCTAGCCCTCTACGAGCAGTACTTC. Its protein is CASRNQLALYEQYF. V gene TRBV5-8 combines with J gene TRBJ2-7; possible D gene TRBD2, 5 bases. This CDR3 comprises 14 residues. With 5 bases removed from V and 3 bases from J, the gap between germline ends came to 15 bases. The germline gives CDR1 SGHTS, CDR2 YDEGEE.

The chain uses TRBV19 and TRBJ1-1; TRBD1 matches at 8 bases. CDR3 size: 15 residues. Germline V gives CDR1 LNHDA, CDR2 SQIVND (reference sequence). V gave up 2 bases and J gave up 7 bases; unmatched junction bases: 9. CDR3 sequence (DNA): TGTGCCAGTAGTATAATGGGACAGGCAGTAAATGAAGCTTTCTTT. Protein product: CASSIMGQAVNEAFF. Filled out from reference TRBV19 and TRBJ1-1, the complete variable domain reads DGGITQSPKYLFRKEGQNVTLSCEQNLNHDAMYWYRQDPGQGLRLIYYSQIVNDFQKGDIAEGYSVSREKKESFPLTVTSAQKNPTAFYLCASSIMGQAVNEAFFGQGTRLTVV.

This clone showed up just a few times. This rearrangement joins TRBV5-1 to TRBJ2-2; D ambiguous. Between the trimmed V and J ends, which lost 7 bases and 6 bases, there was a span of 13 bases. Germline V gene lookup returns CDR1 SGHRS and CDR2 YFSETQ. This CDR3 has 13 amino acids. CDR3 DNA sequence: TGCGCCAGCCAGGTGACCATACCCGGGGAGCTGTTTTTT. It specifies CASQVTIPGELFF.

The rearrangement uses TRBV5-1 and TRBJ1-4; 7 bases fit TRBD1. V shed 2 bases and J 6 bases; nucleotides not matched to a gene: 7. This CDR3 contains 15 residues. CDR1 is SGHRS, CDR2 YFSETQ, per germline. The DNA of the CDR3 is TGCGCCAGCAGCTTACAGGGGCGGTGGGATGAAAAACTGTTTTTT. Translating gives CASSLQGRWDEKLFF.

The chain employs TRBV11-2 and TRBJ1-5; tentative D call: TRBD1 (6 bases). The CDR3 runs 16 residues. Germline values: CDR1 SGHAT, CDR2 FQNNGV. Trimming left V 5 bases short and J 5 bases short, with 19 bases between. CDR3 protein: CASSADRPRFYQPQHF. The CDR3 DNA reads as TGTGCCAGCAGCGCCGACAGGCCGCGGTTTTATCAGCCCCAGCATTTT.

The V call is TRBV27, the J call TRBJ2-7, with 8 positions matching TRBD1. This CDR3 is built from 15 residues. Trimming took 5 bases from V and 2 from J; bases not matched to a gene: 8. Germline CDR1 and CDR2: MNHEY and SMNVEV (reference sequence). CDR3 DNA: TGTGCCAGCAGTCCGCAGACAGGGGAAGCCTACGAGCAGTACTTC. Encoded protein: CASSPQTGEAYEQYF.

V and J are TRBV7-6 and TRBJ2-1, with 7 bases fitting TRBD1. The CDR3 is 16 residues long. Germline V gene lookup returns CDR1 SGHVS and CDR2 FNYEAQ. With 3 bases clipped from V and 3 bases from J, the junction kept 8 bases outside the gene matches. CDR3 in amino acids: CASSFTFRDSYNEQFF. CDR3 DNA sequence: TGTGCCAGCAGCTTTACGTTCCGGGACAGCTACAATGAGCAGTTCTTC.

The genes are TRBV6-5 and TRBJ1-3, with TRBD1 matching 7 bases. The CDR3 loop spans 16 amino acids. Germline assignment: CDR1 MNHEY and CDR2 SVGAGI. Unmatched junction bases numbered 7, after V lost 2 bases and J lost 3 bases. Here the CDR3 DNA reads TGTGCCAGCAGTTACAAGGGACAGCCGCTTGGAAACACCATATATTTT. This translates into CASSYKGQPLGNTIYF.

The rearrangement joins TRBV10-3 to TRBJ2-1; D not resolved. CDR1 is ENHRY, CDR2 SYGVKD, per germline. Trimming removed 7 bases from V and 5 bases from J, with 12 bases in between. The CDR3 totals 13 residues. CDR3 residues: CAITKDENNEQFF. CDR3 DNA: TGTGCCATCACCAAAGATGAGAACAATGAGCAGTTCTTC.

The chain joins TRBV19 to TRBJ2-7, with 8 bases matching TRBD1. Germline trimming cut 7 bases from V and 4 bases from J; bases unmatched to any gene: 15. Germline-derived CDR1 and CDR2 are LNHDA and SQIVND (reference sequence). The CDR3 is made up of 16 amino acids. CDR3 bases: TGTGCCAGTAAGGCCCTTCACAGGGGGAGTTCTTACGAGCAGTACTTC. It encodes CASKALHRGSSYEQYF.

V and J are TRBV6-5 and TRBJ1-1, with 8 bases aligning to TRBD1. The V segment lost 6 bases and the J segment 2 bases; nucleotides outside the gene matches: 5. CDR1 MNHEY and CDR2 SVGAGI come from the germline V gene. The CDR3 covers 14 residues. CDR3 protein: CASSPRGRNTEAFF. In DNA, the CDR3 is TGTGCCAGCAGCCCCAGGGGGCGCAACACTGAAGCTTTCTTT.

This chain joins TRBV19 and TRBJ2-7, with a possible D match to TRBD1 (5 bases). V dropped 3 bases and J dropped 3 bases, with 18 bases sitting between them. Germline V gene sequence: CDR1 LNHDA, CDR2 SQIVND (reference sequence). CDR3 length: 16 amino acids. CDR3 residues: CASSINMGQQIYEQYF. CDR3 DNA: TGTGCCAGTAGTATTAATATGGGGCAGCAAATCTACGAGCAGTACTTC.

The V gene is TRBV5-1, the J gene TRBJ2-5; TRBD2 aligns across 15 bases. CDR1 is SGHRS, CDR2 YFSETQ, per germline. This CDR3 has 16 amino acids. With V trimmed by 4 bases and J by 6 bases, 7 bases remained unmatched. Here the CDR3 DNA reads TGCGCCAGCAGCCTAGGACTAGCGGGGGGGTTAAAGACCCAGTACTTC. Its protein product is CASSLGLAGGLKTQYF.

In this sample, this clone turned up once. V and J are TRBV9 and TRBJ2-2; 9 bases are a match to TRBD2. V was clipped by 1 base and J by 4 bases; unmatched bases: 8. This CDR3 contains 17 residues. Germline values: CDR1 SGDLS, CDR2 YYNGEE. The CDR3 loop is CASSVLAGQPGTGELFF. For the CDR3, the DNA is TGTGCCAGCAGCGTACTAGCGGGGCAACCGGGCACCGGGGAGCTGTTTTTT.

This clone counts as medium-sized (0.01 to 0.1%). The chain is built from TRBV19 and TRBJ1-6; TRBD1 agrees at 9 bases. Germline CDR1 LNHDA, CDR2 SQIVND (reference sequence). This CDR3 has 14 amino acids. V shed 3 bases and J 7 bases; nucleotides not matched to a gene: 1. CDR3 sequence: CASSMGTGNSPLHF. Here the CDR3 DNA reads TGTGCCAGTAGTATGGGGACAGGGAATTCACCCCTCCACTTT.

This clone was counted between two and nine times. The gene calls are TRBV9 and TRBJ2-1; D ambiguous. The germline V gene has CDR1 SGDLS and CDR2 YYNGEE. The CDR3 is made up of 14 amino acids. Trimming removed 4 bases from V and 7 bases from J, with 15 bases in between. CDR3: CASSHGTGWNEQFF. In nucleotides, the CDR3 is TGTGCCAGCAGCCATGGAACGGGTTGGAATGAGCAGTTCTTC.

CDR3 residues: CASRSTGAAGANVLTF. Here the CDR3 DNA reads TGTGCCAGTAGATCGACAGGGGCGGCTGGGGCCAACGTCCTGACTTTC. The chain recombines TRBV19 with TRBJ2-6, with TRBD1 matching 8 bases. Germline CDR1 and CDR2: LNHDA and SQIVND (reference sequence). This CDR3 contains 16 residues. After removal of 6 bases from V and 2 bases from J, the junction contained 6 bases not matched to a gene.

This rearrangement joins TRBV6-5 to TRBJ2-5; 7 nucleotides match TRBD2. The germline V gene encodes CDR1 MNHEY and CDR2 SVGAGI. The CDR3 covers 16 residues. V was pared by 2 bases and J by 4 bases, with 10 bases of the junction left unmatched. The CDR3 region is CASSYNHQGGGETQYF. Written as DNA, the CDR3 is TGTGCCAGCAGTTACAATCACCAGGGCGGGGGAGAGACCCAGTACTTC.

This chain's CDR3 is CASSLGPGIQYEQYF. Here the CDR3 DNA reads TGTGCCAGCAGCTTAGGCCCCGGGATCCAATACGAGCAGTACTTC. V is TRBV11-2 and J is TRBJ2-7; maybe TRBD2 (5 bases). The ends were cut back, 1 base at V and 4 bases at J, with 14 bases in the middle. Germline V gives CDR1 SGHAT, CDR2 FQNNGV. CDR3 length: 15 residues.

V and J are TRBV29-1 and TRBJ1-1, with 7 nucleotides matching TRBD1. Per germline, CDR1 SQVTM and CDR2 ANQGSEA. The CDR3 totals 14 residues. After removal of 3 bases from V and 6 bases from J, the junction contained 10 bases not matched to a gene. The CDR3 reads CSVDTGARSSEAFF. The CDR3 coding sequence is TGCAGCGTTGATACAGGGGCCCGTAGCTCTGAAGCTTTCTTT.

The V and J genes are TRBV15 and TRBJ1-2, with D unresolved. The CDR3 consists of 13 residues. Germline CDR1 is LNHNV and CDR2 is YYDKDF (reference sequence). V was cut by 0 bases and J by 6 bases, with 8 bases left in between. The CDR3 loop is CATSRDRVDGYTF. CDR3 bases: TGTGCCACCAGCAGAGACCGCGTAGATGGCTACACCTTC.